These 11 T cell receptor beta chains share one sample of origin, sequenced in a study of technical replicates of blood from a handful of donors. Libraries were prepared by immunoSEQ multiplex PCR; TCRdb keeps only in-frame clonotypes and omits some of them. The sample shows tens of thousands of clones, 81% of them seen only once. The sample was PBMCs. The receptors were gathered from a human donor in good health. Some clones in this sample may be carry-over from other donors' samples.

The rearrangement joins TRBV29-1 to TRBJ2-5, with TRBD1 matching over 10 bases. This CDR3 spans 15 amino acids. Germline-derived CDR1 and CDR2 are SQVTM and ANQGSEA. V was pared by 1 base and J by 7 bases, with 9 bases of the junction left unmatched. The CDR3 loop is CSVEGHDWTGGTQYF. In DNA, the CDR3 is TGCAGCGTTGAAGGTCACGACTGGACAGGGGGGACCCAGTACTTC. The variable domain in full, completed from reference TRBV29-1 and TRBJ2-5, reads SAVISQKPSRDICQRGTSLTIQCQVDSQVTMMFWYRQQPGQSLTLIATANQGSEATYESGFVIDKFPISRPNLTFSTLTVSNMSPEDSSIYLCSVEGHDWTGGTQYFGPGTRLLVL.

The gene calls are TRBV15 and TRBJ2-5, with TRBD1 matching 8 bases. The germline gives CDR1 LNHNV, CDR2 YYDKDF (reference sequence). The CDR3 sequence is 15 residues long. The J segment lost 5 bases and the V segment lost 5 bases, leaving 10 bases of the junction unmatched. CDR3 coding DNA: TGTGCCACCAGCCCCCGGACAGGGAAGATGGAGACCCAGTACTTC. Amino acids: CATSPRTGKMETQYF.

This chain uses TRBV5-4 with TRBJ2-2; 12 nucleotides align to TRBD2. The junction had 5 bases not matched to a gene; V was cut back by 4 bases and J by 4 bases. Germline values: CDR1 SGHNT, CDR2 YYREEE (reference sequence). The CDR3 spans 16 residues. The CDR3 spells CASSQGLAGFTGELFF. The CDR3 DNA sequence: TGTGCCAGCAGCCAGGGACTAGCGGGTTTCACCGGGGAGCTGTTTTTT. Complete variable domain (other parts from reference TRBV5-4 and TRBJ2-2): ETGVTQSPTHLIKTRGQQVTLRCSSQSGHNTVSWYQQALGQGPQFIFQYYREEENGRGNFPPRFSGLQFPNYSSELNVNALELDDSALYLCASSQGLAGFTGELFFGEGSRLTVL.

The J gene is TRBJ1-1, the V gene TRBV7-2; D remains unclear. V was pared by 2 bases and J by 8 bases, with 9 bases between. CDR3 size: 12 residues. Germline V gives CDR1 SGHTA, CDR2 FQGNSA. The CDR3 DNA reads as TGTGCCAGCAGCTTACAACAGCCGGAAGCTTTCTTT. Its protein is CASSLQQPEAFF. The full variable domain, in which reference TRBV7-2 and TRBJ1-1 provide the parts outside the CDR3, is GAGVSQSPSNKVTEKGKDVELRCDPISGHTALYWYRQSLGQGLEFLIYFQGNSAPDKSGLPSDRFSAERTGGSVSTLTIQRTQQEDSAVYLCASSLQQPEAFFGQGTRLTVV.

This chain joins TRBV15 and TRBJ2-1; 8 nucleotides align to TRBD2. CDR3 size: 13 residues. With 6 bases clipped from V and 9 bases from J, the junction kept 7 bases outside the gene matches. Per the germline V gene, CDR1 is LNHNV and CDR2 is YYDKDF (reference sequence). This CDR3 reads CATRAGTRVEQFF. CDR3 DNA sequence: TGTGCCACCAGGGCCGGGACTAGAGTTGAGCAGTTCTTC.

This chain links TRBV5-4 with TRBJ1-2, with a tentative D call TRBD1 (6 bases). The V end lost 5 bases, the J end lost 4 bases, and 15 bases lay between the germline ends. The germline V gene encodes CDR1 SGHNT and CDR2 YYREEE (reference sequence). The CDR3 extends over 14 amino acids. CDR3 residues: CASRGTLTGYGYTF. The CDR3 DNA reads as TGTGCCAGCAGGGGGACACTCACGGGCTATGGCTACACCTTC.

About this clone: One junction end does not reproduce the germline sequence, and a read error may be involved. J is TRBJ2-7 and V is TRBV9; 7 nucleotides line up with TRBD1. The CDR3 sequence is 15 residues long. Germline assignment: CDR1 SGDLS and CDR2 YYNGEE. The CDR3 DNA reads TGTGCCAGCAGCGTAGGGCTACAGGGGAACCACGAGCAGTACTTT. Translated: CASSVGLQGNHEQYF.

This clone was picked up one time. This chain joins TRBV30 and TRBJ1-1; D is perhaps TRBD1 (6 bases). Trimming took 3 bases from V and 3 from J, leaving 11 bases between them. The CDR3 has 13 amino acids. CDR1 is GTSNPN, CDR2 SVGIG, per germline (reference sequence). The CDR3 protein is CAWSKGVHTEAFF. Written as DNA, the CDR3 is TGTGCCTGGAGCAAGGGGGTGCACACTGAAGCTTTCTTT.

This chain connects TRBV5-1 to TRBJ2-2; 10 bases fit TRBD1. V lost 3 bases to trimming and J lost 3 bases; unmatched junction nucleotides: 2. This CDR3 region has 15 residues. Germline assignment: CDR1 SGHRS and CDR2 YFSETQ. As DNA, the CDR3 is TGCGCCAGCAGCTCGACAGGGGGCTACACCGGGGAGCTGTTTTTT. Protein sequence: CASSSTGGYTGELFF.

The J gene is TRBJ2-7, the V gene TRBV5-4; 10 nucleotides line up with TRBD1. Germline lookup yields CDR1 SGHNT and CDR2 YYREEE (reference sequence). The CDR3 totals 14 residues. The V segment lost 5 bases and the J segment 5 bases; nucleotides outside the gene matches: 7. The CDR3 here is CASRATGGIDEQYF. The CDR3 bases are TGTGCCAGCAGAGCGACAGGGGGCATCGACGAGCAGTACTTC. Combining the CDR3 with reference TRBV5-4 and TRBJ2-7 gives the whole variable domain ETGVTQSPTHLIKTRGQQVTLRCSSQSGHNTVSWYQQALGQGPQFIFQYYREEENGRGNFPPRFSGLQFPNYSSELNVNALELDDSALYLCASRATGGIDEQYFGPGTRLTVT.

V and J are TRBV9 and TRBJ2-2; TRBD1 matches 8 bases. CDR3 length: 18 amino acids. Germline loops: CDR1 SGDLS, CDR2 YYNGEE. The V segment lost 4 bases and the J segment 6 bases; nucleotides outside the gene matches: 17. The CDR3 sequence: CASSSIHAGTGAPGELFF. DNA for the CDR3: TGTGCCAGCAGCTCAATCCACGCCGGGACAGGAGCCCCCGGGGAGCTGTTTTTT.